This T cell receptor (beta chain) was obtained from a study of CD8 T cells in ankylosing spondylitis. Whole-study results and caveats: In synovial fluid and blood from reactive arthritis, some motif variants were previously reported. Significantly higher representation of disease-linked clones was reported for matched ankylosing spondylitis synovial fluid.

This clonotype has only a few counts. Its matching antigen is unknown. J was trimmed by 3 bases and V by 7 bases; bases with no gene match: 11. Germline CDR1 and CDR2: DFQATT and SNEGSKA (reference sequence). The CDR3 spans 16 residues. MiXCR, applied by TCRdb to the 5' RACE reads, yields one record per CDR3 protein. The data contain 200,000 or so distinct CDR3 sequences, around a quarter of them seen just once; the ten biggest clones take up about 6.2%. The clonotype originates from a male donor with ankylosing spondylitis or in good health (not recorded which). Specimen: blood, either unsorted or a sorted T cell fraction (not recorded which). The chain uses TRBV20-1 and TRBJ2-3; TRBD2 agrees at 12 bases. CDR3 amino acids: CSGNYGLAGSTDTQYF. The CDR3 nucleotides are TGCAGTGGCAACTACGGACTAGCGGGATCTACAGATACGCAGTATTTT.